These 5 T cell receptor beta chains came from one sample sequenced in a study of blood T cell repertoires in COVID-19. The table came from immunoSEQ multiplex PCR; TCRdb's copy has only in-frame clones and leaves some out. The sample includes around 280,000 clones, about 85% of them seen just once. Input material: peripheral blood. The receptors derive from a woman aged 45-65 years with active or convalescent COVID-19.

The J gene is TRBJ2-7, the V gene TRBV5-1; 9 bases are a match to TRBD2. Trimming took 5 bases from V and 7 from J; bases not matched to a gene: 7. Germline V gene data show CDR1 as SGHRS and CDR2 as YFSETQ. The CDR3 runs 13 residues. The DNA of the CDR3 is TGCGCCAGCAGAACAGCGGGAGGTAGTGAGCAGTACTTC. It encodes CASRTAGGSEQYF.

This rearrangement joins TRBV4-1 to TRBJ2-3; tentative D call: TRBD2 (5 bases). The germline V gene encodes CDR1 MGHRA and CDR2 YSYEKL. Trimming left V 0 bases short and J 4 bases short, with 14 bases between. The CDR3 is made up of 16 amino acids. The DNA for the CDR3 is TGCGCCAGCAGCCAAGATCCCCAGCGGTCCGCAGATACGCAGTATTTT. The encoded protein is CASSQDPQRSADTQYF.

V and J are TRBV28 and TRBJ1-3, with TRBD1 as a possible D gene (6 bases). The V end was cut by 2 bases, the J end by 0 bases, with 14 bases between. The CDR3 is 17 residues long. Germline V lookup: CDR1 MDHEN, CDR2 SYDVKM. The DNA for the CDR3 is TGTGCCAGCAGTTTACTCGACAGGATGAGCTCTGGAAACACCATATATTTT. Encoded protein: CASSLLDRMSSGNTIYF. Full variable domain (outside the CDR3, taken from reference TRBV28 and TRBJ1-3): DVKVTQSSRYLVKRTGEKVFLECVQDMDHENMFWYRQDPGLGLRLIYFSYDVKMKEKGDIPEGYSVSREKKERFSLILESASTNQTSMYLCASSLLDRMSSGNTIYFGEGSWLTVV.

The chain uses TRBV19 and TRBJ1-2; perhaps TRBD1 as D (6 bases). CDR3 length: 15 amino acids. V gave up 8 bases and J gave up 4 bases, with 20 bases separating them. In germline, CDR1 is LNHDA, CDR2 SQIVND (reference sequence). This chain's CDR3 is CASRNLRGRSYGYTF. In nucleotides, the CDR3 is TGTGCCAGTCGGAACCTCAGGGGAAGGAGCTATGGCTACACCTTC. Filled out from reference TRBV19 and TRBJ1-2, the complete variable domain reads DGGITQSPKYLFRKEGQNVTLSCEQNLNHDAMYWYRQDPGQGLRLIYYSQIVNDFQKGDIAEGYSVSREKKESFPLTVTSAQKNPTAFYLCASRNLRGRSYGYTFGSGTRLTVV.

The J gene is TRBJ2-5, the V gene TRBV5-6; tentatively, D is TRBD2 (5 bases). CDR3 length equals 18 residues. The V end was cut by 0 bases, the J end by 0 bases, with 18 bases between. Germline CDR1 is SGHDT and CDR2 is YYEEEE. Written as DNA, the CDR3 is TGTGCCAGCAGCTTGGAGAGAGCCTCGGGGATGTACCAAGAGACCCAGTACTTC. It specifies CASSLERASGMYQETQYF.